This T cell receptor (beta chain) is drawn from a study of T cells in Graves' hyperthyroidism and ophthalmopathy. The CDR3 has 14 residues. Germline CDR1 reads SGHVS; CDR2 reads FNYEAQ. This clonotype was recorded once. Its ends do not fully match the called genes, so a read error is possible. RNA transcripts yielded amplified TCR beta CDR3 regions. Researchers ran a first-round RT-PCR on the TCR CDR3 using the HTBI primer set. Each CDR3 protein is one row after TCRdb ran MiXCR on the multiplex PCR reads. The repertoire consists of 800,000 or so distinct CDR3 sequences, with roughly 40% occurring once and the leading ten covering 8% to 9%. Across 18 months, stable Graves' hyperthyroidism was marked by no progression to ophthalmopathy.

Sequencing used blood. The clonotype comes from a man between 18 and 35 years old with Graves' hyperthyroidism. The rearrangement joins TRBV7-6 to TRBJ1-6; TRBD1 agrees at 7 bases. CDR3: CARSSGTVNSPLHF. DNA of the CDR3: TGTGCCCGCAGCTCCGGGACAGTGAATTCACCCCTCCACTTT.